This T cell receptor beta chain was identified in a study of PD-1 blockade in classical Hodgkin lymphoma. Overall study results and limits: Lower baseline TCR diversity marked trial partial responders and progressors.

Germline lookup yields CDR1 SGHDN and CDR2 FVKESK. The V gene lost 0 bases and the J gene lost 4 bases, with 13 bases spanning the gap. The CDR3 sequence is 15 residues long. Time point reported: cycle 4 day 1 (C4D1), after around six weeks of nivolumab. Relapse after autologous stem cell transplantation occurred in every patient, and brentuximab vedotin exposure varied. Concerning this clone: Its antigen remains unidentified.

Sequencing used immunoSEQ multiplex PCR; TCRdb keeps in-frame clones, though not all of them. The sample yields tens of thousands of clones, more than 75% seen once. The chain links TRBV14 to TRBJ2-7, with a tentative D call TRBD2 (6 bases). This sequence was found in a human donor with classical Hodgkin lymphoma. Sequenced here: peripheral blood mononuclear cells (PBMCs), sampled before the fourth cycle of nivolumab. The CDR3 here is CASSQEWAGRYEQYF. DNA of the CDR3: TGTGCCAGCAGCCAAGAGTGGGCAGGGAGGTACGAGCAGTACTTC.